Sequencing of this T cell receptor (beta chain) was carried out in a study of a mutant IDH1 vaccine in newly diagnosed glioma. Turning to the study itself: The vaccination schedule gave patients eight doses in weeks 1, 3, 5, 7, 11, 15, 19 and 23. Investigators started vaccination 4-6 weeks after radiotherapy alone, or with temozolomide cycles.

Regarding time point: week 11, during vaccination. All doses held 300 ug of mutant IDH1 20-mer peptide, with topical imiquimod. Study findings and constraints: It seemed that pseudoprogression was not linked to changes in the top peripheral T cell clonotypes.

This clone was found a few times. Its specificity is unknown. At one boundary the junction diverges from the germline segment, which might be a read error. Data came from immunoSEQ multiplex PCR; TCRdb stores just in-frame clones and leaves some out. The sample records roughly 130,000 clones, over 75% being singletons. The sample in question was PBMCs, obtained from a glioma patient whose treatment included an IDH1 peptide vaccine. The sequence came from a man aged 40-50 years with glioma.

This CDR3 reads CASSLAGTGGTGANVLTF. Here the CDR3 DNA reads TGTGCTAGCAGCTTGGCCGGGACAGGGGGCACTGGGGCCAACGTCCTGACTTTC. This chain uses TRBV7-7 with TRBJ2-6, with 12 bases that match TRBD1. The CDR3 consists of 18 residues. CDR1 is SSHAT and CDR2 is FNYEAQ in the germline V gene (reference sequence).